A selection of T cell receptor beta chains follows, all from one sample in a study of technical replicates of blood from several donors. Measured with immunoSEQ multiplex PCR; TCRdb has only the in-frame clones, and not every one. The data hold around 97,000 clones, with around 96% observed a single time. The sample taken for sequencing was T cells isolated from PBMCs. The receptors shown here come from a human donor in good health. Both conserved end residues are part of each CDR3. The D gene is left open where the match is weak. Rows may omit the clone size; those that give it use once, few, many or a size class.

V	J	size	D	DNA	CDR3
TRBV5-5	TRBJ2-7	.	TRBD2	TGTGCCAGCAGCTTGGGGTTGGGACTAGCGGGTTCACAGTACTTC	CASSLGLGLAGSQYF
TRBV5-4	TRBJ2-3	.	TRBD2	TGTGCCAGCAGCTTGGGGGCGGGAGACACAGATACGCAGTATTTT	CASSLGAGDTDTQYF
TRBV4-1	TRBJ2-3	.	TRBD2	TGCGCCAGCAGCCAAGAGACTAGCGCTTGGACAGATACGCAGTATTTT	CASSQETSAWTDTQYF
TRBV4-1	TRBJ2-3	.	TRBD2	TGCGCCAGCAGCCAAGGCCCCACTAGCGGAAGCACAGATACGCAGTATTTT	CASSQGPTSGSTDTQYF
TRBV27	TRBJ2-2	.	.	TGTGCCAGCAGTTTACTAGGCAGGGTTGACGGGGAGCTGTTTTTT	CASSLLGRVDGELFF
TRBV25-1	TRBJ1-2	.	.	TGTGCCAGCAGTGAATCAGGGCATGGTGGCTACACCTTC	CASSESGHGGYTF
TRBV2	TRBJ1-2	.	.	TGTGCCAGCAATCAGGGGCGCTTTTATGGCTACACCTTC	CASNQGRFYGYTF
TRBV28	TRBJ1-5	.	TRBD1	TGTGCCAGCTACAGGGGAAACCAGCCCCAGCATTTT	CASYRGNQPQHF
TRBV5-5	TRBJ2-2	.	.	TGTGCCAGCAGCTTGGTAGCACTCCGGAACGGGGTCACCGGGGAGCTGTTTTTT	CASSLVALRNGVTGELFF
TRBV29-1	TRBJ2-7	.	.	TGCAGCATCAGGGTATTGGGCGAGCAGTACTTC	CSIRVLGEQYF
TRBV10-3	TRBJ2-3	.	TRBD2	TGTGCCATCAGTGACTCCAGCGGGAGGGGCACAGATACGCAGTATTTT	CAISDSSGRGTDTQYF
TRBV7-3	TRBJ2-3	.	.	TGTGCCAGCAGCTTGGGGTTGCGGACTAGGGGGGCAGATACGCAGTATTTT	CASSLGLRTRGADTQYF
TRBV11-3	TRBJ1-3	.	.	TGTGCCAGCAGCTTGTCAATTGGAAACACCATATATTTT	CASSLSIGNTIYF
TRBV7-3	TRBJ1-2	.	.	TGTGCCAGCAGCCCCTTCAGGAATAACCCTAACTATGGCTACACCTTC	CASSPFRNNPNYGYTF
TRBV19	TRBJ2-4	once	.	TGTGCCAGTAGTGTGGTGGAGGGGATTGAGGGCAAAAACATTCAGTACTTC	CASSVVEGIEGKNIQYF
TRBV28	TRBJ2-1	.	TRBD2	TGTGCCAGCAGTTTAATTCCGGGACTCGGACTAGCGCTAAACAATGAGCAGTTCTTC	CASSLIPGLGLALNNEQFF
TRBV29-1	TRBJ2-3	.	TRBD1	TGCAGCGTTGCGAGGGACAGGGGGTATGGAGATACGCAGTATTTT	CSVARDRGYGDTQYF
TRBV5-4	TRBJ2-2	.	.	TGTGCCAGCAGCTTCGGGACAAACACCGGGGAGCTGTTTTTT	CASSFGTNTGELFF